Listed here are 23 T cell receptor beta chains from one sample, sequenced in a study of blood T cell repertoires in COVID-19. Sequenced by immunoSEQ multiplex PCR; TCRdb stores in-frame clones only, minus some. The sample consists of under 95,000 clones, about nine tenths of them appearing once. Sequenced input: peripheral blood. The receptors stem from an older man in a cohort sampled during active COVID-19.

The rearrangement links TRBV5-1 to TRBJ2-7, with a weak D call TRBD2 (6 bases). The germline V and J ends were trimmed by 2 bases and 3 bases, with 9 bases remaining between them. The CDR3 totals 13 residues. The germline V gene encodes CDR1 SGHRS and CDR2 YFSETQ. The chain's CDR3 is CASSFGGFYEQYF. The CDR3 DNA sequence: TGCGCCAGCAGCTTTGGGGGGTTCTACGAGCAGTACTTC.

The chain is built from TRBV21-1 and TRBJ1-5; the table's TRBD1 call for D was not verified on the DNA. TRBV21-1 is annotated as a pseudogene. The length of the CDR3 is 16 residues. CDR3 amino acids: CASSKYGTDSNQPQHF. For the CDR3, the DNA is TGTGCCAGCAGCAAATACGGGACAGATAGCAATCAGCCCCAGCATTTT.

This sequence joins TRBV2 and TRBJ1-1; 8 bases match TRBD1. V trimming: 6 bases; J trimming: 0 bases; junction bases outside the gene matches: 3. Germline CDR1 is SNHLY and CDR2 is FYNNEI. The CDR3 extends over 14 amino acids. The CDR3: CASRSDRVNTEAFF. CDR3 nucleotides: TGTGCCAGCAGATCGGACAGGGTGAACACTGAAGCTTTCTTT.

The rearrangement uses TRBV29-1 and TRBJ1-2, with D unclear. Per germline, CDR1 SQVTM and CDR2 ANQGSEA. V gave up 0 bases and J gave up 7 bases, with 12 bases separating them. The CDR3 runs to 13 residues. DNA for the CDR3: TGCAGCGTTGAAGAAGGAGGATCTAGTGGCTACACCTTC. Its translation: CSVEEGGSSGYTF.

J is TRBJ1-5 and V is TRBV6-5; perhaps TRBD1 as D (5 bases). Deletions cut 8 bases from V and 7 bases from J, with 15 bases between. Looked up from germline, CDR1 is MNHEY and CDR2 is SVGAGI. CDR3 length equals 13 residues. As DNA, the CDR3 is TGTGCCAGCTGGGTCAGGGTTGGGCAGCCCCAGCATTTT. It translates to CASWVRVGQPQHF.

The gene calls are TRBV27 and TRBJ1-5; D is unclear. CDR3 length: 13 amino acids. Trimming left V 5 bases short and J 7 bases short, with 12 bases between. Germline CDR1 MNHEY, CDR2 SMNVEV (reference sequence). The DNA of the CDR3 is TGTGCCAGCAGTCTCGGGTCTTACCAGCCCCAGCATTTT. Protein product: CASSLGSYQPQHF.

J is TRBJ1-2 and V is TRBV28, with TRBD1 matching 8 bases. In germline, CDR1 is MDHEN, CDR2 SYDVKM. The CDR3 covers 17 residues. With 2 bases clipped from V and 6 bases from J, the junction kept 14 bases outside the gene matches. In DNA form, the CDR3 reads TGTGCCAGCAGTTTACCGGCAGGGGGCCGGAGCAGGGATGGCTACACCTTC. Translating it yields CASSLPAGGRSRDGYTF.

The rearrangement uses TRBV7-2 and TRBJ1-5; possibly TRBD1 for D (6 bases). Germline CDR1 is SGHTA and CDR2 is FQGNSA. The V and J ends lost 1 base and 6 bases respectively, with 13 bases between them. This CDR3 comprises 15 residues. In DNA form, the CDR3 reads TGTGCCAGCAGCTTAGAGGGGGGGGGCGGTCAGCCCCAGCATTTT. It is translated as CASSLEGGGGQPQHF.

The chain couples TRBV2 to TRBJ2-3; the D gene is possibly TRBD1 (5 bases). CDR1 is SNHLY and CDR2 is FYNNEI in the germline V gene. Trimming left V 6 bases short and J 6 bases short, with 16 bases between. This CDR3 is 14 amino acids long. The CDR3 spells CASSLQGPPDTQYF. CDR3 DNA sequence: TGTGCCAGCAGCTTGCAGGGTCCCCCCGATACGCAGTATTTT.

CDR3 in amino acids: CASSQDYRGGYGYTF. Written as DNA, the CDR3 is TGTGCCAGCAGCCAAGATTACAGGGGCGGCTATGGCTACACCTTC. This chain uses TRBV3-1 (or the pseudogene TRBV3-2) with TRBJ1-2; 7 bases align to TRBD1. Germline CDR1 LGHDT, CDR2 YNNKEL (reference sequence). V trimming: 0 bases; J trimming: 4 bases; junction bases outside the gene matches: 5. The CDR3 spans 15 residues.

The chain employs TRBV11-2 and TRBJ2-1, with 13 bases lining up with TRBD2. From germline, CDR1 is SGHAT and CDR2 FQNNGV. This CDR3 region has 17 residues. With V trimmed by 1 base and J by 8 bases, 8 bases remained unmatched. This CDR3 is CASSLGSPGLAGYEQFF. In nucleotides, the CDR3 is TGTGCCAGCAGCTTAGGGTCCCCGGGACTAGCGGGGTATGAGCAGTTCTTC.

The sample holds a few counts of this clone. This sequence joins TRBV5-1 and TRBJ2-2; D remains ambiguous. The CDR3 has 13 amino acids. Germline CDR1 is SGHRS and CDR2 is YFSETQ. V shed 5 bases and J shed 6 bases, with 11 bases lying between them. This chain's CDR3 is CASRFRPAGELFF. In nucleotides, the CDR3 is TGCGCCAGCAGATTCAGGCCGGCCGGGGAGCTGTTTTTT.

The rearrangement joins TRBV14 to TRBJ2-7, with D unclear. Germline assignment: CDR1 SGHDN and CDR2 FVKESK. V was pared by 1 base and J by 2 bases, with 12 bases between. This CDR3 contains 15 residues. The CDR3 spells CASSQGLNPTYEQYF. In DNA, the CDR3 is TGTGCCAGCAGCCAAGGGCTGAACCCCACCTACGAGCAGTACTTC.

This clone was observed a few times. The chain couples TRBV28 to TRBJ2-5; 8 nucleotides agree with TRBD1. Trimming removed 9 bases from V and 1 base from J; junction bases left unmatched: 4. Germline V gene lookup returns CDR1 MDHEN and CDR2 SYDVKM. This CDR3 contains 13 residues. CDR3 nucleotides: TGTGCCAGTCAACAGGGGGGCCAAGAGACCCAGTACTTC. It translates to CASQQGGQETQYF.

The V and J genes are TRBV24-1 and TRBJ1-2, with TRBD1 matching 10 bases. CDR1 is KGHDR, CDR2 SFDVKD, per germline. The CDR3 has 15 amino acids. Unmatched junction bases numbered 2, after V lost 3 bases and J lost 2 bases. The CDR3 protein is CATSDPTGGNYGYTF. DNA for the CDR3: TGTGCCACCAGTGATCCGACAGGGGGCAACTATGGCTACACCTTC.

Written as DNA, the CDR3 is TGCGCCAGCAGTAAGACTAGCGGGGGACTCACAGATACGCAGTATTTT. Residues: CASSKTSGGLTDTQYF. The chain is built from TRBV5-1 and TRBJ2-3; 12 bases map to TRBD2. V was pared by 5 bases and J by 2 bases, with 6 bases of the junction left unmatched. This CDR3 comprises 16 residues. CDR1 and CDR2 (germline): SGHRS, YFSETQ.

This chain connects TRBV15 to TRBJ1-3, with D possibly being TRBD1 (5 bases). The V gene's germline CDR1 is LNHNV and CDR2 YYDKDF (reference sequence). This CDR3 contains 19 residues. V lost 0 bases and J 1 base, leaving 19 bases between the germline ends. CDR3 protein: CATSRDLNRRGGSGNTIYF. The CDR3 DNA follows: TGTGCCACCAGCAGAGATCTTAATCGGCGGGGGGGATCTGGAAACACCATATATTTT.

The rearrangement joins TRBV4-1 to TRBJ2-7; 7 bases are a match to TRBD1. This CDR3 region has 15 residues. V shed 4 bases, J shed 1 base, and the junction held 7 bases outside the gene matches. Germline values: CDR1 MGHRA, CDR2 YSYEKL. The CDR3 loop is CASSPTGTASYEQYV. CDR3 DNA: TGCGCCAGCAGCCCGACCGGGACAGCGTCCTACGAGCAGTACGTC.

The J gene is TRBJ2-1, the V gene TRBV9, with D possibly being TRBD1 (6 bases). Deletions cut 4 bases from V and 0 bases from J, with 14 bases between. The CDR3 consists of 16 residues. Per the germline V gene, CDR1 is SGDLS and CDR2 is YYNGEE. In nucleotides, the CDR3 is TGTGCCAGCAGCCAGGGGCCGGCAAACTCCTACAATGAGCAGTTCTTC. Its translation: CASSQGPANSYNEQFF.

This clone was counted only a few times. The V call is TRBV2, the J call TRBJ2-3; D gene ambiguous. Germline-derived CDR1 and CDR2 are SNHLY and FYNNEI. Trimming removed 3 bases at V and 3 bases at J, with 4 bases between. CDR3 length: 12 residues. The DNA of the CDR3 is TGTGCCAGCAGTGACAGGACAGATACGCAGTATTTT. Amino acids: CASSDRTDTQYF.

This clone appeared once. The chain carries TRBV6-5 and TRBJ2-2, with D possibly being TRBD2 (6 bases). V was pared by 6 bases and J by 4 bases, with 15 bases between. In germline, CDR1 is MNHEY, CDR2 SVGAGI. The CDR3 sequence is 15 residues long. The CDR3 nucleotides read TGTGCCAGCAGAAGACTAGTTCTGAGCACCGGGGAGCTGTTTTTT. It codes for CASRRLVLSTGELFF.

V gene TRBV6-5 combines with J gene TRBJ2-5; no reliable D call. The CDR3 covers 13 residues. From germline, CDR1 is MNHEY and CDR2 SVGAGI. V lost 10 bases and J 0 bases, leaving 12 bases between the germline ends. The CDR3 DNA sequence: TGTGCCACCCTCGAGAGGCACCAAGAGACCCAGTACTTC. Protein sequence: CATLERHQETQYF.

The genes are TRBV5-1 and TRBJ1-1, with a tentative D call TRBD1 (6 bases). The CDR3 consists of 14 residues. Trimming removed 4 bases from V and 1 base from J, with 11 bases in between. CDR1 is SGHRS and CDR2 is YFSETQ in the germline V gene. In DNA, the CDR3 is TGCGCCAGCAGCCCCGACAGGCCGAACACTGAAGCTTTCTTT. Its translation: CASSPDRPNTEAFF.